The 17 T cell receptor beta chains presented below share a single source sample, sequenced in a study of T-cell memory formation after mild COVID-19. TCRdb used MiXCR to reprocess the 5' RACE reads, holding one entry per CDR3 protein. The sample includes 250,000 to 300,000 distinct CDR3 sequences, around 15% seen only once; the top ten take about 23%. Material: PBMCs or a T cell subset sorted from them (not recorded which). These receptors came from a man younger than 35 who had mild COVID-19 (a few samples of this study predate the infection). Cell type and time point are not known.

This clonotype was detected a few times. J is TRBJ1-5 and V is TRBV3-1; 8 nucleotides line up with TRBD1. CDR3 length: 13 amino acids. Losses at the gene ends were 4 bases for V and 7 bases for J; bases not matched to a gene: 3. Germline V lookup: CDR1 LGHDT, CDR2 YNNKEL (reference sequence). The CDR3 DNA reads TGTGCCAGCAGCCCGACAGGGGAACAGCCCCAGCATTTT. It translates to CASSPTGEQPQHF.

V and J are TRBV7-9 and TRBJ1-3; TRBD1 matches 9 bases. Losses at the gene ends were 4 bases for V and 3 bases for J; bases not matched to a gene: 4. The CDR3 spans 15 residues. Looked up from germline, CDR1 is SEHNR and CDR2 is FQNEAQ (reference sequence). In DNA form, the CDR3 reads TGTGCCAGCAGCTGGGACAGGGAAGGTGGAAACACCATATATTTT. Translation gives CASSWDREGGNTIYF. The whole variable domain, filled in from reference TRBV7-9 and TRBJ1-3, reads DTGVSQNPRHKITKRGQNVTFRCDPISEHNRLYWYRQTLGQGPEFLTYFQNEAQLEKSRLLSDRFSAERPKGSFSTLEIQRTEQGDSAMYLCASSWDREGGNTIYFGEGSWLTVV.

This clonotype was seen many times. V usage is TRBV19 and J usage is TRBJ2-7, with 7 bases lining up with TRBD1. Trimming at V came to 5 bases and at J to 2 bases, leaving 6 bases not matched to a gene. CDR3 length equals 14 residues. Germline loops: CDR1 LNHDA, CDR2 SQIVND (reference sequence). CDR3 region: CASSYGQGAYEQYF. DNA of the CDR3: TGTGCCAGTAGTTATGGCCAGGGGGCCTACGAGCAGTACTTC.

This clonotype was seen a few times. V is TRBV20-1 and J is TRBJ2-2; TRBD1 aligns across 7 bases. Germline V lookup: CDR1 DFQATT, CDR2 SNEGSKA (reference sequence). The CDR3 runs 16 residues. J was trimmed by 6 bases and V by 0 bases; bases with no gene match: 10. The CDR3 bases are TGCAGTGCTAGAGATCGAAGACAGGGATGGGCCGGGGAGCTGTTTTTT. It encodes CSARDRRQGWAGELFF.

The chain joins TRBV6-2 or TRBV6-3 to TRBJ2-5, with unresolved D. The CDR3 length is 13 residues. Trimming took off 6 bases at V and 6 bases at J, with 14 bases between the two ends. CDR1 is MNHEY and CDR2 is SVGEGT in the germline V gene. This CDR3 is CASSTNPPKTQYF. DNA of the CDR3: TGTGCCAGCAGCACAAACCCTCCCAAGACCCAGTACTTC.

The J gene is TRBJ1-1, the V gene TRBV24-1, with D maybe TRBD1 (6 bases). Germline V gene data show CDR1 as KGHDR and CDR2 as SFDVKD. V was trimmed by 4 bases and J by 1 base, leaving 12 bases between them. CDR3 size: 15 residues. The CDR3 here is CATSEDRNPNTEAFF. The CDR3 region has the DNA TGTGCCACCAGTGAGGACAGAAACCCGAACACTGAAGCTTTCTTT.

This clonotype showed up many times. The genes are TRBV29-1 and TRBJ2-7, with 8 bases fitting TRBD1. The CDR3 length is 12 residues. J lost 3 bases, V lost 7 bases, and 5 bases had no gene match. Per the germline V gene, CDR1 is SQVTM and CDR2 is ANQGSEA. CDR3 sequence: CSGRTGGYEQYF. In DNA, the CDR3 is TGCAGCGGGCGCACAGGGGGCTACGAGCAGTACTTC.

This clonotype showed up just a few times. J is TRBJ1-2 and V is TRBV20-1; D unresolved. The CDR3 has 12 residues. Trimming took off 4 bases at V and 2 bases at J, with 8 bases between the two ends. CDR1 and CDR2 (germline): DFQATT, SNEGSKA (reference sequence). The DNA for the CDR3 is TGCAGTGCTATCGACGGGAACTATGGCTACACCTTC. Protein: CSAIDGNYGYTF.

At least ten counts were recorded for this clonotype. The chain's CDR3 is CASSKPPGQGGDEQFF. The CDR3 nucleotides read TGTGCCAGCAGCAAGCCTCCCGGCCAGGGTGGGGATGAGCAGTTCTTC. The V call is TRBV7-2, the J call TRBJ2-1, with D possibly matching TRBD1 (5 bases). Germline lookup yields CDR1 SGHTA and CDR2 FQGNSA. This CDR3 has 16 residues. The V end lost 5 bases, the J end lost 8 bases, and 22 bases lay between the germline ends.

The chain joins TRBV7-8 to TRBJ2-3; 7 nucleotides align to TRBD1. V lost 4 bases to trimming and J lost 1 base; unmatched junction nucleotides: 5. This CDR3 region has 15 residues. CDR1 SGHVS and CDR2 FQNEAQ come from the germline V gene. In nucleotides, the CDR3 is TGTGCCAGCAGCTCATACAGGGGCGGCACAGATACGCAGTATTTT. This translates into CASSSYRGGTDTQYF. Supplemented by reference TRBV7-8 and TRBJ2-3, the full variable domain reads GAGVSQSPRYKVAKRGQDVALRCDPISGHVSLFWYQQALGQGPEFLTYFQNEAQLDKSGLPSDRFFAERPEGSVSTLKIQRTQQEDSAVYLCASSSYRGGTDTQYFGPGTRLTVL.

The CDR3 spells CASSYGDGYRYGYTF. CDR3 coding DNA: TGTGCCAGCAGCTACGGTGACGGATACCGCTATGGCTACACCTTC. This chain uses TRBV7-9 with TRBJ1-2; D remains ambiguous. CDR1 is SEHNR, CDR2 FQNEAQ, per germline (reference sequence). Trimming shortened V by 4 bases and J by 4 bases, and 16 bases separated the two germline ends. The CDR3 has 15 amino acids.

This CDR3 is CASSPSRQGGYGYTF. The CDR3 coding sequence is TGTGCCAGCTCACCTTCTCGACAGGGAGGCTATGGCTACACCTTC. The rearrangement uses TRBV18 and TRBJ1-2, with TRBD1 matching 7 bases. CDR1 and CDR2 from the germline V gene are KGHSH and LQKENI. The CDR3 spans 15 residues. Unmatched junction bases numbered 8, after V lost 3 bases and J lost 4 bases.

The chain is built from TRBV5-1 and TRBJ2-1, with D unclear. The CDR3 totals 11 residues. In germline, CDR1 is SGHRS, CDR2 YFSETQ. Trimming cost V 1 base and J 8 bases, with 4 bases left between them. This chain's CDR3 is CASSLYYEQFF. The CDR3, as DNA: TGCGCCAGCAGCTTGTATTATGAGCAGTTCTTC.

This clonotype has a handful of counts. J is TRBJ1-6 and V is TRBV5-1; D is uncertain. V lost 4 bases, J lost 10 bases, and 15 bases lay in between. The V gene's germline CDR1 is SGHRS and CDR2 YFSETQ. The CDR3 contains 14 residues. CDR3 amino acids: CASSLAGGWSPLHF. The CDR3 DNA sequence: TGCGCCAGCAGCCTGGCGGGCGGCTGGTCACCCCTCCACTTT.

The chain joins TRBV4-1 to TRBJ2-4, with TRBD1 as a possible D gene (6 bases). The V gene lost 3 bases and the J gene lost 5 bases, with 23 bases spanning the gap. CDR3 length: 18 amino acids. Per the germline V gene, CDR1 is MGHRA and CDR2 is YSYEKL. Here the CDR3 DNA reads TGCGCCAGCAGCCAGGGTTCCCCTGGGGGCAGGGGAGAAAACATTCAGTACTTC. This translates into CASSQGSPGGRGENIQYF.

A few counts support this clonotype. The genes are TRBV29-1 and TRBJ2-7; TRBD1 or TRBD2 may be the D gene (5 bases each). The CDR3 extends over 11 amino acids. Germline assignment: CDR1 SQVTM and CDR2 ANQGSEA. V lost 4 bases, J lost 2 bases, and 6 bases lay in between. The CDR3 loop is CSVGGPYEQYF. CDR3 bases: TGCAGCGTTGGGGGACCCTACGAGCAGTACTTC.

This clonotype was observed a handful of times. The chain's CDR3 is CASSFPGHYGYTF. In nucleotides, the CDR3 is TGTGCCAGCAGCTTTCCAGGGCACTATGGCTACACCTTC. The chain has TRBV5-5 and TRBJ1-2, with D possibly matching TRBD1 (5 bases). CDR1 and CDR2 from the germline V gene are SGHKS and YYEKEE (reference sequence). The CDR3 has 13 amino acids. Trimming took 2 bases from V and 3 from J, leaving 8 bases between them.